The 5 T cell receptor beta chains reported below all come from one sample, sequenced in a study of T cell responses to AZD1222 COVID-19 vaccine. The repertoire was sequenced with immunoSEQ multiplex PCR; TCRdb's copy has only in-frame clones and lacks some. The data contain about 59,000 clones, 80% to 85% of them singletons. The input for sequencing was peripheral blood, taken on day 0 of AZD1222 vaccination. The receptors were sampled from an adult in good health.

V gene TRBV5-5 combines with J gene TRBJ2-5; D is undetermined. Germline V gene lookup returns CDR1 SGHKS and CDR2 YYEKEE (reference sequence). V lost 1 base to trimming and J lost 2 bases, with 6 bases between them. The CDR3 is made up of 13 amino acids. CDR3 region: CASSLKGQETQYF. Written as DNA, the CDR3 is TGTGCCAGCAGCTTGAAAGGGCAAGAGACCCAGTACTTC.

The genes are TRBV3-1 (or the pseudogene TRBV3-2) and TRBJ1-3; the D gene is possibly TRBD1 (5 bases). The CDR3 covers 14 residues. CDR1 is LGHDT and CDR2 is YNNKEL in the germline V gene (reference sequence). Trimming pared 1 base from V and 4 bases from J, leaving 8 bases between. The CDR3 nucleotides are TGTGCCAGCAGCCAAGGGCCAGGGGGAAACACCATATATTTT. Its translation is CASSQGPGGNTIYF.

The rearrangement links TRBV29-1 to TRBJ2-7; either TRBD1 or TRBD2 may supply D (7 bases each). The CDR3 is made up of 13 amino acids. Germline CDR1 is SQVTM and CDR2 is ANQGSEA. The germline V and J ends were trimmed by 7 bases and 6 bases, with 19 bases remaining between them. CDR3 nucleotides: TGCAGCGCGAAGGGAGGGGGCGAGGGCGAGCAGTACTTC. Amino acids: CSAKGGGEGEQYF.

This CDR3 reads CASSLPRTSGYTGELFF. The CDR3 nucleotides are TGTGCCAGCAGCTTACCCAGGACTAGCGGTTACACCGGGGAGCTGTTTTTT. The chain carries TRBV7-6 and TRBJ2-2; 10 positions match TRBD2. With V trimmed by 2 bases and J by 3 bases, 6 bases remained unmatched. Germline V gene sequence: CDR1 SGHVS, CDR2 FNYEAQ. The CDR3 length is 17 residues.

The chain employs TRBV5-1 and TRBJ1-1; D uncertain. CDR1 and CDR2 from the germline V gene are SGHRS and YFSETQ. V was pared by 1 base and J by 0 bases, with 7 bases between. The CDR3 has 14 amino acids. DNA for the CDR3: TGCGCCAGCAGCTTGAATTTAATGAACACTGAAGCTTTCTTT. It yields the protein CASSLNLMNTEAFF.